The present T cell receptor (beta chain) was sequenced within a study of blood T cell repertoires in COVID-19. This clone was seen a few times. Study processing details: It was from reference gene primer amplification that nucleated cell counts were estimated. Assay used: immunoSEQ multiplex PCR; TCRdb lists only in-frame clones, some missing. The D gene and trimming were derived from the DNA, and the V and J assignments and clone size from that table. The data show under 200,000 clones, around two thirds seen once. V lost 7 bases and J lost 7; bases outside the gene matches: 7. The CDR3 extends over 13 amino acids.

This TCR was recovered from a woman older than 75 with acute or convalescent COVID-19. Specimen: peripheral blood. The genes are TRBV12-3 or TRBV12-4 and TRBJ1-5; TRBD1 matches 7 bases. The CDR3: CASTLTGWQPQHF. The DNA for the CDR3 is TGTGCCAGCACCCTGACAGGGTGGCAGCCCCAGCATTTT.